The 20 T cell receptor beta chains below all came from one sample that was sequenced in a study of T cells after yellow fever vaccination. Using its own MiXCR run on the 5' RACE reads, TCRdb lists one record per CDR3 protein. The table records a few hundred thousand distinct CDR3 sequences, roughly a sixth of them present only once. Specimen: PBMCs, collected 5 to 6 days after the first yellow fever vaccination. The receptors originated from a man aged 18 to 29 who received the YFV17D yellow fever vaccine.

Details on this clonotype: A single base separates this from a much larger clone, so it may be a read error. CDR3 in amino acids: CASSYGVGNEQFF. The CDR3 nucleotides are TGTGCCAGCAGTTACGGCGTGGGCAATGAGCAGTTCTTC. V and J are TRBV6-6 and TRBJ2-1; D remains ambiguous. Trimming cost V 2 bases and J 6 bases, with 8 bases left between them. Per germline, CDR1 MNHNY and CDR2 SVGAGI (reference sequence). The CDR3 is 13 amino acids.

V and J are TRBV4-1 and TRBJ1-6; possible D gene TRBD1, 6 bases. Trimming removed 4 bases from V and 14 bases from J, with 21 bases in between. CDR1 MGHRA and CDR2 YSYEKL come from the germline V gene. This CDR3 spans 15 amino acids. CDR3 coding DNA: TGCGCCAGCAGCCCTCGACGGGGGCTACAGGGCACCCTCCACTTT. Amino acids: CASSPRRGLQGTLHF.

The V gene is TRBV23-1, the J gene TRBJ2-7; possible D gene TRBD2, 5 bases. TRBV23-1 is classed as an ORF, of uncertain function. The germline V and J ends were trimmed by 2 bases and 2 bases, with 13 bases remaining between them. The CDR3 sequence is 15 residues long. The CDR3 coding sequence is TGCGCCAGCAGTCAACGCCGGAGGAGCCCCTACGAGCAGTACGTC. Encoded protein: CASSQRRRSPYEQYV.

V usage is TRBV10-3 and J usage is TRBJ2-5; 7 bases match TRBD2. From germline, CDR1 is ENHRY and CDR2 SYGVKD. This CDR3 is built from 15 residues. J lost 3 bases, V lost 5 bases, and 9 bases had no gene match. CDR3 in DNA: TGTGCCATCAGTTCTAGCGGCCGCACAGAAGAGACCCAGTACTTC. This sequence encodes CAISSSGRTEETQYF.

This clonotype came up many times. V and J are TRBV4-1 and TRBJ2-1; 8 bases are a match to TRBD2. The V segment lost 0 bases and the J segment 1 base; nucleotides outside the gene matches: 8. Germline V gene lookup returns CDR1 MGHRA and CDR2 YSYEKL. This CDR3 is built from 18 residues. CDR3 DNA sequence: TGCGCCAGCAGCCAAGATGCCGGGAGGGTATTATCCTACAATGAGCAGTTCTTC. Protein product: CASSQDAGRVLSYNEQFF.

This clonotype has at least ten counts. The chain has TRBV4-2 and TRBJ2-3; 7 bases agree with TRBD2. Germline trimming cut 3 bases from V and 5 bases from J; bases unmatched to any gene: 14. This CDR3 is built from 17 residues. The germline V gene encodes CDR1 LGHNA and CDR2 YNFKEQ. Here the CDR3 DNA reads TGTGCCAGCAGCCACCCCCTCGGGCGGGGGAACATAGATACGCAGTATTTT. This codes for CASSHPLGRGNIDTQYF.

The chain has TRBV5-1 and TRBJ1-1, with no clear D. V lost 0 bases and J 0 bases, leaving 9 bases between the germline ends. The CDR3 consists of 15 residues. CDR1 is SGHRS and CDR2 is YFSETQ in the germline V gene. In DNA form, the CDR3 reads TGCGCCAGCAGCTTGGAGGGCGCTATGAACACTGAAGCTTTCTTT. This encodes CASSLEGAMNTEAFF.

The V and J genes are TRBV13 and TRBJ2-3; tentative D call: TRBD2 (5 bases). Between the trimmed V and J ends, which lost 6 bases and 4 bases, there was a span of 17 bases. Per germline, CDR1 PRHDT and CDR2 FYEKMQ (reference sequence). The CDR3 length is 15 residues. The DNA of the CDR3 is TGTGCCAGCAGTTCCGGGATTGTTGGTGCAGATACGCAGTATTTT. Its translation is CASSSGIVGADTQYF.

Ten or more counts support this clonotype. The chain joins TRBV7-2 to TRBJ2-7; D possibly corresponds to TRBD1 (6 bases). Germline-derived CDR1 and CDR2 are SGHTA and FQGNSA. Trimming removed 0 bases from V and 4 bases from J, with 10 bases in between. This CDR3 has 14 residues. CDR3 sequence: CASSLALGAYEQYF. The CDR3 DNA reads TGTGCCAGCAGCTTAGCGCTGGGGGCGTACGAGCAGTACTTC.

In its sample, this clonotype was seen a few times. The chain has TRBV18 and TRBJ2-3; D call uncertain. This CDR3 comprises 15 residues. Germline V gives CDR1 KGHSH, CDR2 LQKENI. Deletions cut 0 bases from V and 3 bases from J, with 10 bases between. CDR3 in DNA: TGTGCCAGCTCACCACCGGGCCCCGGGACAGATACGCAGTATTTT. Its protein product is CASSPPGPGTDTQYF.

This clonotype came up a few times. The V and J genes are TRBV5-1 and TRBJ2-2; D is unresolved. CDR3 length: 14 residues. Germline V gene lookup returns CDR1 SGHRS and CDR2 YFSETQ. V was shortened by 1 base and J by 3 bases, with 7 bases between the two germline ends. CDR3 amino acids: CASSLNPYTGELFF. The DNA of the CDR3 is TGCGCCAGCAGCTTGAATCCCTACACCGGGGAGCTGTTTTTT.

This clonotype was seen ten or more times. V and J are TRBV7-2 and TRBJ2-3; D unresolved. CDR3 length: 12 residues. The V end was cut by 3 bases, the J end by 6 bases, with 7 bases between. CDR1 and CDR2 from the germline V gene are SGHTA and FQGNSA. CDR3 sequence reads: CASSFLTDTQYF. As DNA, the CDR3 is TGTGCCAGCAGCTTCCTTACGGATACGCAGTATTTT.

V and J are TRBV19 and TRBJ2-1; D gene uncertain. The CDR3 contains 14 residues. The germline V gene encodes CDR1 LNHDA and CDR2 SQIVND (reference sequence). The V end lost 5 bases, the J end lost 4 bases, and 12 bases lay between the germline ends. The CDR3 bases are TGTGCCAGTAGTGAGTCGACGACTTACAATGAGCAGTTCTTC. Its translation: CASSESTTYNEQFF.

This clonotype showed up just a few times. Here the CDR3 DNA reads TGCGCCAGCAGCGGGGGACAGGTTCGGGAAAAACTGTTTTTT. Its translation is CASSGGQVREKLFF. The chain has TRBV5-1 and TRBJ1-4; TRBD1 matches 8 bases. Germline lookup yields CDR1 SGHRS and CDR2 YFSETQ. The length of the CDR3 is 14 residues. V was clipped by 4 bases and J by 8 bases; unmatched bases: 7.

The chain is built from TRBV12-3 or TRBV12-4 and TRBJ1-2; D is unresolved. This CDR3 has 12 residues. Trimming took 1 base from V and 7 from J, leaving 7 bases between them. As DNA, the CDR3 is TGTGCCAGCAGTTTAGTAGCGGCTGGCTACACCTTC. Encoded protein: CASSLVAAGYTF.

This chain joins TRBV11-1 and TRBJ1-4; the match to TRBD1 covers 7 bases. The germline gives CDR1 SGHAT, CDR2 FQDESV (reference sequence). The CDR3 spans 14 residues. V was clipped by 2 bases and J by 5 bases; unmatched bases: 2. DNA for the CDR3: TGTGCCAGCAGCTTAAACAGGGGAAATGAAAAACTGTTTTTT. Protein: CASSLNRGNEKLFF.

This clonotype was counted only a few times. The CDR3 reads CASSWGGLDTEAFF. CDR3 nucleotides: TGTGCCAGCAGTTGGGGGGGGCTTGACACTGAAGCTTTCTTT. The V call is TRBV27, the J call TRBJ1-1; maybe TRBD1 (6 bases). The CDR3 contains 14 residues. Trimming took off 4 bases at V and 3 bases at J, with 12 bases between the two ends. Germline-derived CDR1 and CDR2 are MNHEY and SMNVEV (reference sequence).

The rearrangement uses TRBV10-3 and TRBJ2-3; TRBD2 matches 13 bases. After removal of 11 bases from V and 2 bases from J, the junction contained 16 bases not matched to a gene. The CDR3 is 18 residues long. The V gene's germline CDR1 is ENHRY and CDR2 SYGVKD. The CDR3 nucleotides are TGTGCCGTCCTTGAAGAGAGGACTAGCGGGAGTTACACAGATACGCAGTATTTT. Protein: CAVLEERTSGSYTDTQYF.

The rearrangement links TRBV11-3 to TRBJ2-1; 8 bases match TRBD2. The CDR3 length is 14 residues. From germline, CDR1 is SGHNT and CDR2 YENEEA. V shed 3 bases, J shed 10 bases, and the junction held 8 bases outside the gene matches. The CDR3: CASSLRGAYYEQFF. CDR3 sequence (DNA): TGTGCCAGCAGCTTGCGGGGGGCTTACTACGAGCAGTTCTTC.

This clonotype appeared a few times. The chain combines TRBV7-2 with TRBJ2-6; D remains ambiguous. CDR3 length equals 15 residues. Germline-derived CDR1 and CDR2 are SGHTA and FQGNSA. Trimming took 11 bases from V and 2 from J, leaving 16 bases between them. Here the CDR3 reads CASLEVGAGANVLTF. Written as DNA, the CDR3 is TGTGCCTCACTGGAAGTTGGGGCTGGGGCCAACGTCCTGACTTTC.